The 30 T cell receptor beta chains given below trace back to one sample, sequenced in a study of blood T cell repertoires in COVID-19. Sequenced by immunoSEQ multiplex PCR; TCRdb stores in-frame clones only, minus some. Counted here are about 130,000 clones, about 81% occurring once; the ten biggest clones make up under 4.5%. Input material: peripheral blood. Receptors originate from a woman aged 45 to 65 with acute or convalescent COVID-19.

CDR3 DNA: TGTGCCAGTGTGGATGACTACAGGGTCGGGCGCGAGCAGTACTTC. It encodes CASVDDYRVGREQYF. The rearrangement joins TRBV6-5 to TRBJ2-7, with TRBD1 as a possible D gene (6 bases). Deletions cut 9 bases from V and 6 bases from J, with 24 bases between. Germline V gene sequence: CDR1 MNHEY, CDR2 SVGAGI. The CDR3 is made up of 15 amino acids.

This clone was detected only a few times. CDR3 protein: CASSTGTGGPNQPQHF. CDR3 in DNA: TGTGCCAGCAGCACCGGGACAGGGGGGCCCAATCAGCCCCAGCATTTT. This chain connects TRBV7-2 to TRBJ1-5; 11 nucleotides agree with TRBD1. Germline lookup yields CDR1 SGHTA and CDR2 FQGNSA. The CDR3 has 16 amino acids. Germline trimming cut 5 bases from V and 3 bases from J; bases unmatched to any gene: 6.

This clone was counted once. The rearrangement links TRBV2 to TRBJ2-2; D may be TRBD1 (6 bases). V lost 7 bases to trimming and J lost 3 bases, with 12 bases between them. Germline-derived CDR1 and CDR2 are SNHLY and FYNNEI. The CDR3 consists of 14 residues. The CDR3 protein is CASKWAGDTGELFF. DNA for the CDR3: TGTGCCAGCAAGTGGGCAGGGGACACCGGGGAGCTGTTTTTT.

The V and J genes are TRBV6-6 and TRBJ2-2; 11 nucleotides match TRBD2. V trimming: 8 bases; J trimming: 6 bases; junction bases outside the gene matches: 5. The V gene's germline CDR1 is MNHNY and CDR2 SVGAGI (reference sequence). The CDR3 totals 14 residues. The CDR3 nucleotides read TGTGCCAGCCGAGATAGCGGGAGGGCCGGGGAGCTGTTTTTT. Translated, it gives CASRDSGRAGELFF.

This clone came up a few times. V and J are TRBV7-9 and TRBJ1-6; D perhaps matches TRBD1 (6 bases). Deletions cut 0 bases from V and 8 bases from J, with 11 bases between. Germline loops: CDR1 SEHNR, CDR2 FQNEAQ (reference sequence). This CDR3 is 15 amino acids long. The chain's CDR3 is CASSLAQGGDSPLHF. The CDR3 DNA reads as TGTGCCAGCAGCTTAGCGCAAGGGGGTGATTCACCCCTCCACTTT.

The chain recombines TRBV19 with TRBJ2-2; TRBD2 matches at 10 bases. The CDR3 runs to 16 residues. Trimming removed 6 bases from V and 3 bases from J; junction bases left unmatched: 7. Germline V CDR1 and CDR2: LNHDA, SQIVND (reference sequence). CDR3 protein: CASRIRLAGDTGELFF. The CDR3 DNA reads TGTGCCAGTAGAATTAGGCTAGCGGGAGACACCGGGGAGCTGTTTTTT.

The rearrangement joins TRBV5-1 to TRBJ2-7, with D perhaps TRBD2 (6 bases). Germline V gives CDR1 SGHRS, CDR2 YFSETQ. This CDR3 has 18 amino acids. The V and J ends lost 0 bases and 6 bases respectively, with 25 bases between them. The DNA of the CDR3 is TGCGCCAGCAGCTTGGCATATCCTAGCGCCAGTTCACCCGGCGAGCAGTACTTC. This encodes CASSLAYPSASSPGEQYF.

This clone has more than one count but fewer than ten. V is TRBV3-1 (or the pseudogene TRBV3-2) and J is TRBJ2-3; no firm D call. Germline V gene sequence: CDR1 LGHDT, CDR2 YNNKEL (reference sequence). The CDR3 has 17 amino acids. Trimming took off 3 bases at V and 0 bases at J, with 16 bases between the two ends. In DNA, the CDR3 is TGTGCCAGCAGCCAGCGGCTGATGGTATCTAGCACAGATACGCAGTATTTT. This gives the protein CASSQRLMVSSTDTQYF.

This chain's CDR3 is CASSQGRGTYGYTF. The CDR3 nucleotides read TGTGCCAGCAGCCAAGGAAGGGGTACCTATGGCTACACCTTC. The rearrangement links TRBV4-2 to TRBJ1-2; D perhaps matches TRBD1 (5 bases). Trimming took 1 base from V and 4 from J, leaving 10 bases between them. This CDR3 comprises 14 residues. Germline CDR1 and CDR2: LGHNA and YNFKEQ.

V gene TRBV5-8 combines with J gene TRBJ1-5; maybe TRBD1 (6 bases). Germline V gene sequence: CDR1 SGHTS, CDR2 YDEGEE. The CDR3 has 14 residues. Trimming took 0 bases from V and 9 from J, leaving 13 bases between them. CDR3: CASSLDLGGSPQHF. In nucleotides, the CDR3 is TGTGCCAGCAGCTTGGACCTAGGGGGTTCGCCCCAGCATTTT. The full variable domain, rest sourced from reference TRBV5-8 and TRBJ1-5, is EAGVTQSPTHLIKTRGQQATLRCSPISGHTSVYWYQQALGLGLQFLLWYDEGEERNRGNFPPRFSGRQFPNYSSELNVNALELEDSALYLCASSLDLGGSPQHFGDGTRLSIL.

The V call is TRBV11-2, the J call TRBJ2-1; D remains ambiguous. CDR3 size: 14 residues. Trimming removed 1 base at V and 2 bases at J, with 6 bases between. Germline-derived CDR1 and CDR2 are SGHAT and FQNNGV. CDR3 DNA: TGTGCCAGCAGCTTAGTGGGCGCCTACAATGAGCAGTTCTTC. Amino acids: CASSLVGAYNEQFF.

CDR3 DNA sequence: TGTGCCAGCAGCGCGGATAGCGGGGGAAACACCATATATTTT. As protein: CASSADSGGNTIYF. The chain has TRBV9 and TRBJ1-3; D is unclear. Germline loops: CDR1 SGDLS, CDR2 YYNGEE. V shed 3 bases and J shed 4 bases, with 11 bases lying between them. This CDR3 spans 14 amino acids.

This clone has a handful of counts. The rearrangement joins TRBV18 to TRBJ1-1; no reliable D call. Trimming left V 4 bases short and J 5 bases short, with 8 bases between. This CDR3 contains 12 residues. The germline CDR1 and CDR2 sequences are KGHSH and LQKENI. CDR3 region: CASSRSGTEAFF. DNA for the CDR3: TGTGCCAGCTCACGCAGCGGGACTGAAGCTTTCTTT.

The table lists this clone with a few counts. V is TRBV27 and J is TRBJ1-6; 7 bases map to TRBD1. CDR1 is MNHEY, CDR2 SMNVEV, per germline (reference sequence). This CDR3 has 17 amino acids. Trimming removed 2 bases from V and 2 bases from J; junction bases left unmatched: 6. DNA of the CDR3: TGTGCCAGCAGTTTAAGGGCAGGGGGAGCCTATAATTCACCCCTCCACTTT. It is translated as CASSLRAGGAYNSPLHF.

The chain uses TRBV15 and TRBJ2-1; TRBD2 might be the D (5 bases). Germline lookup yields CDR1 LNHNV and CDR2 YYDKDF (reference sequence). There are 13 residues in the CDR3. Trimming shortened V by 8 bases and J by 5 bases, and 13 bases separated the two germline ends. CDR3 sequence reads: CATQRELNNEQFF. CDR3 nucleotide sequence: TGTGCCACCCAAAGGGAGCTCAACAATGAGCAGTTCTTC.

The rearrangement uses TRBV19 and TRBJ1-1; 7 bases match TRBD1. Germline CDR1 reads LNHDA; CDR2 reads SQIVND (reference sequence). The CDR3 contains 14 residues. Trimming took 8 bases from V and 4 from J; bases not matched to a gene: 10. As DNA, the CDR3 is TGTGCCAGTGGCCGACAGGGCTGGCCCACTGAAGCTTTCTTT. Amino acid sequence: CASGRQGWPTEAFF.

The chain couples TRBV5-4 to TRBJ2-3; unclear D gene. From germline, CDR1 is SGHNT and CDR2 YYREEE (reference sequence). The CDR3 runs 12 residues. V was trimmed by 2 bases and J by 5 bases, leaving 6 bases between them. Here the CDR3 reads CASSLTEDTQYF. CDR3 nucleotide sequence: TGTGCCAGCAGCTTAACAGAAGATACGCAGTATTTT.

This chain links TRBV19 with TRBJ2-1; 7 bases line up with TRBD1. The V gene end was trimmed by 7 bases and the J gene end by 3 bases; junction bases not matched to a gene: 15. The CDR3 has 17 amino acids. Germline V gene lookup returns CDR1 LNHDA and CDR2 SQIVND (reference sequence). The CDR3 DNA reads as TGTGCCAGTACCCGCCGGAAGACGGGACAGATCTACAATGAGCAGTTCTTC. This translates into CASTRRKTGQIYNEQFF.

V and J are TRBV7-2 and TRBJ1-1; D remains ambiguous. The germline V gene encodes CDR1 SGHTA and CDR2 FQGNSA. The CDR3 consists of 12 residues. Trimming shortened V by 3 bases and J by 4 bases, and 6 bases separated the two germline ends. CDR3: CASSFPVTEAFF. CDR3 coding DNA: TGTGCCAGCAGCTTTCCGGTCACTGAAGCTTTCTTT.

CDR3 region: CSAGLAGWNEQFF. Here the CDR3 DNA reads TGCAGCGCAGGACTAGCGGGGTGGAATGAGCAGTTCTTC. This chain joins TRBV29-1 and TRBJ2-1; TRBD2 matches at 12 bases. The CDR3 extends over 13 amino acids. The V gene's germline CDR1 is SQVTM and CDR2 ANQGSEA. The V gene end was trimmed by 7 bases and the J gene end by 7 bases; junction bases not matched to a gene: 5.

The V call is TRBV28, the J call TRBJ1-4; possibly TRBD1 for D (5 bases). The CDR3 loop spans 17 amino acids. Trimming stripped 6 bases from V and 7 bases from J, with 24 bases between. In germline, CDR1 is MDHEN, CDR2 SYDVKM. The CDR3 DNA sequence: TGTGCCAGCAGCCCTATGGGAGTCATGGGGGGAGGTGAAAAACTGTTTTTT. This codes for CASSPMGVMGGGEKLFF.

The V and J genes are TRBV5-8 and TRBJ2-3; TRBD1 might be the D (6 bases). Germline V gene data show CDR1 as SGHTS and CDR2 as YDEGEE. The CDR3 is 15 amino acids. The V gene lost 2 bases and the J gene lost 4 bases, with 14 bases spanning the gap. CDR3 loop: CASSLQGQWADTQYF. The CDR3 DNA sequence: TGTGCCAGCAGCTTACAGGGTCAGTGGGCAGATACGCAGTATTTT.

V gene TRBV27 combines with J gene TRBJ1-2, with D uncertain. Germline-derived CDR1 and CDR2 are MNHEY and SMNVEV (reference sequence). The CDR3 runs to 13 residues. Trimming left V 4 bases short and J 8 bases short, with 14 bases between. CDR3 amino acids: CASSSRTAGGYTF. Here the CDR3 DNA reads TGTGCCAGCAGTTCCCGTACGGCGGGAGGCTACACCTTC.

V usage is TRBV5-6 and J usage is TRBJ2-5; 11 positions agree with TRBD2. Unmatched junction bases numbered 0, after V lost 0 bases and J lost 2 bases. This CDR3 has 15 residues. Germline CDR1 and CDR2: SGHDT and YYEEEE. CDR3 loop: CASSLVAGGQETQYF. The CDR3 DNA reads TGTGCCAGCAGCTTGGTAGCGGGGGGGCAAGAGACCCAGTACTTC.

This clone turned up a few times. The chain employs TRBV6-5 and TRBJ1-2; D is undetermined. This CDR3 has 14 amino acids. The germline CDR1 and CDR2 sequences are MNHEY and SVGAGI. Between the trimmed V and J ends, which lost 0 bases and 1 base, there was a span of 6 bases. This chain's CDR3 is CASSYSSVNYGYTF. In DNA form, the CDR3 reads TGTGCCAGCAGTTACTCATCCGTTAACTATGGCTACACCTTC.

J is TRBJ1-3 and V is TRBV4-1, with D perhaps TRBD1 (6 bases). CDR3 length: 16 amino acids. Per the germline V gene, CDR1 is MGHRA and CDR2 is YSYEKL. Trimming stripped 0 bases from V and 3 bases from J, with 12 bases between. The CDR3: CASSQETGLGGNTIYF. The CDR3 DNA reads as TGCGCCAGCAGCCAAGAAACAGGGCTGGGTGGAAACACCATATATTTT.

The rearrangement uses TRBV5-5 and TRBJ1-1; the D is unclear. This CDR3 is built from 14 residues. The V end lost 0 bases, the J end lost 5 bases, and 11 bases lay between the germline ends. The germline V gene has CDR1 SGHKS and CDR2 YYEKEE (reference sequence). The CDR3 bases are TGTGCCAGCAGCTTGGACGGGAGAAGGACTGAAGCTTTCTTT. Residues: CASSLDGRRTEAFF.

V usage is TRBV18 and J usage is TRBJ2-3; D is unresolved. The V gene's germline CDR1 is KGHSH and CDR2 LQKENI. CDR3 length: 15 residues. The V end was cut by 4 bases, the J end by 5 bases, with 16 bases between. In DNA, the CDR3 is TGTGCCAGCTCACTTTTACAGACGTACGGAGATACGCAGTATTTT. Protein product: CASSLLQTYGDTQYF. Full variable domain (remainder filled in from reference TRBV18 and TRBJ2-3): NAGVMQNPRHLVRRRGQEARLRCSPMKGHSHVYWYRQLPEEGLKFMVYLQKENIIDESGMPKERFSAEFPKEGPSILRIQQVVRGDSAAYFCASSLLQTYGDTQYFGPGTRLTVL.

The gene calls are TRBV2 and TRBJ2-7; 8 bases agree with TRBD2. J was trimmed by 1 base and V by 7 bases; bases with no gene match: 9. The length of the CDR3 is 15 residues. CDR1 is SNHLY and CDR2 is FYNNEI in the germline V gene. The DNA for the CDR3 is TGTGCCAGCACCCGGAATAGCGGGGAATCCTACGAGCAGTACTTC. Translating it yields CASTRNSGESYEQYF.

Here the CDR3 DNA reads TGCAGCGTTGTTTCGCGTGAAGCTTTCTTT. Translation: CSVVSREAFF. This chain links TRBV29-1 with TRBJ1-1; D gene ambiguous. Trimming took off 4 bases at V and 7 bases at J, with 7 bases between the two ends. Germline V gene lookup returns CDR1 SQVTM and CDR2 ANQGSEA. The CDR3 runs 10 residues.